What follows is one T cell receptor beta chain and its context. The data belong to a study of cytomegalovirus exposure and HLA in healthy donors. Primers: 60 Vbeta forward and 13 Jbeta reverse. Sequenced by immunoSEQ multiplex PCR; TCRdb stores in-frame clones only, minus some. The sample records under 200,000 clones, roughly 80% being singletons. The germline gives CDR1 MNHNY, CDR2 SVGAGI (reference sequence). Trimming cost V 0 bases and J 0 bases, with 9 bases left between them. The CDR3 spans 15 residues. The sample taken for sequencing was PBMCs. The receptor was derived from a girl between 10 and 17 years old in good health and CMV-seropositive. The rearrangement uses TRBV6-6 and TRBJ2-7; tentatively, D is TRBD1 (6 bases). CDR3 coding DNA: TGTGCCAGCAGTTACTCTAAGGACAGCTCCTACGAGCAGTACTTC. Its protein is CASSYSKDSSYEQYF.